These T cell receptor beta chains were read from a single sample in a study of regulatory T cells in long-lasting Graves disease. From the multiplex PCR reads, TCRdb called clonotypes with MiXCR, one entry per CDR3 protein. The sample carries 680,000 or so distinct CDR3 sequences, 15% to 20% recorded once. The same data also contributed to another study, on T cells in Graves' hyperthyroidism and ophthalmopathy.

The sample consisted of peripheral blood mononuclear cells (PBMCs), taken at new diagnosis, from a patient treated with antithyroid drugs. The receptors come from a woman in her 30s with Graves disease. Each CDR3 is given with its conserved first and last residue. The D gene is left open where the match is weak. A clone size is listed for some rows: how often the clone was seen (once, few, many), or a class if it is expanded.

d_gene: TRBD1
j_gene: TRBJ2-7
v_gene: TRBV5-6
abundance: -
CDR3nt: TGTGCCAGCAGCTTGGCAACGCCCGCGCGGGACAGGACTGGCGAGCAGTACTTC
CDR3aa: CASSLATPARDRTGEQYF

d_gene: TRBD1
j_gene: TRBJ2-7
v_gene: TRBV28
abundance: once
CDR3nt: TGTGCCAGTAACGGCCGGGACAGGCCCTACGAGCAGTACTTC
CDR3aa: CASNGRDRPYEQYF

d_gene: TRBD1
j_gene: TRBJ1-6
v_gene: TRBV11-1
abundance: -
CDR3nt: TGTGCCAGCAGCTATAGACAGGGCAAGAATTCACCCCTCCACTTT
CDR3aa: CASSYRQGKNSPLHF

d_gene: -
j_gene: TRBJ2-1
v_gene: TRBV2
abundance: many
CDR3nt: TGTGCCAGCAGTGCAGGGGTCGAGAACAATGAGCAGTTCTTC
CDR3aa: CASSAGVENNEQFF

d_gene: -
j_gene: TRBJ1-1
v_gene: TRBV20-1
abundance: -
CDR3nt: TGCAGTGCTGATGGGGGGAACACTGAAGCTTTCTTT
CDR3aa: CSADGGNTEAFF

d_gene: -
j_gene: TRBJ1-5
v_gene: TRBV30
abundance: many
CDR3nt: TGTGCCTGGAGTGTATCCGAGTTAAATCAGCCCCAGCATTTT
CDR3aa: CAWSVSELNQPQHF

d_gene: TRBD1
j_gene: TRBJ2-7
v_gene: TRBV28
abundance: -
CDR3nt: TGTGCCAGCAGGCGACAGGGGTTTCGGGAGCAGTACTTC
CDR3aa: CASRRQGFREQYF

d_gene: -
j_gene: TRBJ1-5
v_gene: TRBV5-1
abundance: -
CDR3nt: TGCGCCAGCAGCTTGGGCGGAGAGGTAATAAATCAGCCCCAGCATTTT
CDR3aa: CASSLGGEVINQPQHF

d_gene: -
j_gene: TRBJ2-3
v_gene: TRBV7-2
abundance: -
CDR3nt: TGTGCCAGCAGCCCCATACGGAACACAGATACGCAGTATTTT
CDR3aa: CASSPIRNTDTQYF

d_gene: -
j_gene: TRBJ1-5
v_gene: TRBV9
abundance: -
CDR3nt: TGTGCCAGCAGCGTAGTTTGTGCGGGGGCAAGATTACGCAGCAATCAGCCCCAGCATTTT
CDR3aa: CASSVVCAGARLRSNQPQHF

d_gene: -
j_gene: TRBJ1-3
v_gene: TRBV4-1
abundance: few
CDR3nt: TGCGCCAGCAGCCTCGACGGTACCTCTGGAAACACCATATATTTT
CDR3aa: CASSLDGTSGNTIYF

d_gene: TRBD2
j_gene: TRBJ2-5
v_gene: TRBV20-1
abundance: -
CDR3nt: TGCAGTGCTAAGGCTAGCGGGAGGGTCAGGGGCCATATGGAAGAGACCCAGTACTTC
CDR3aa: CSAKASGRVRGHMEETQYF

d_gene: TRBD1
j_gene: TRBJ2-7
v_gene: TRBV20-1
abundance: -
CDR3nt: TGCAGTGTACGCGTTCCCGGACAGGGGAACGAGCAGTACTTC
CDR3aa: CSVRVPGQGNEQYF

d_gene: -
j_gene: TRBJ2-7
v_gene: TRBV20-1
abundance: many
CDR3nt: TGCAGTACTGAGACAGGCGTCTCGAGCGAGCAGTACTTC
CDR3aa: CSTETGVSSEQYF

d_gene: -
j_gene: TRBJ2-7
v_gene: TRBV5-4
abundance: -
CDR3nt: TGTGCCAGCAGCTTGGAGAGGGAATACGAGCAGTACTTC
CDR3aa: CASSLEREYEQYF

d_gene: -
j_gene: TRBJ2-7
v_gene: TRBV28
abundance: many
CDR3nt: TGTGCCAGCAGTTCGGGGGCCCCCTACGAGCAGTACTTC
CDR3aa: CASSSGAPYEQYF

d_gene: -
j_gene: TRBJ2-1
v_gene: TRBV29-1
abundance: few
CDR3nt: TGCAGCGTGGGATTCGGGGTCAGCTCCTACAATGAGCAGTTCTTC
CDR3aa: CSVGFGVSSYNEQFF

d_gene: TRBD1
j_gene: TRBJ2-3
v_gene: TRBV11-2
abundance: -
CDR3nt: TGTGCCAGCAGTCCCGGGACAGGGTGGGACCCGCAGTATTTT
CDR3aa: CASSPGTGWDPQYF

d_gene: -
j_gene: TRBJ2-2
v_gene: TRBV2
abundance: -
CDR3nt: TGTGCCAGCAGTGAACTAGGGCCAGGGGCGGCCGGGGAGCTGTTTTTT
CDR3aa: CASSELGPGAAGELFF

d_gene: -
j_gene: TRBJ2-2
v_gene: TRBV28
abundance: many
CDR3nt: TGTGCCAGCAGTTCCTCCCCTGGACTAACTTTTAGCACCGGGGAGCTGTTTTTT
CDR3aa: CASSSSPGLTFSTGELFF

d_gene: TRBD1
j_gene: TRBJ1-5
v_gene: TRBV28
abundance: many
CDR3nt: TGTGCCAGCAGTTTAAACCCCGGGACAGCCTATAGCAATCAGCCCCAGCATTTT
CDR3aa: CASSLNPGTAYSNQPQHF

d_gene: -
j_gene: TRBJ2-7
v_gene: TRBV2
abundance: many
CDR3nt: TGTGCCAGCAGTCCCGAGGTCGTGGTTTACGAGCAGTACTTC
CDR3aa: CASSPEVVVYEQYF

d_gene: -
j_gene: TRBJ1-5
v_gene: TRBV7-9
abundance: many
CDR3nt: TGTGCCAGCAGCTGGGGAACAGGGAGTAGCAATCAGCCCCAGCATTTT
CDR3aa: CASSWGTGSSNQPQHF

d_gene: TRBD1
j_gene: TRBJ1-5
v_gene: TRBV6-1
abundance: -
CDR3nt: TGTGCCAGCAGTGGGGACAGGGGGCTGTCAAATCAGCCCCAGCATTTT
CDR3aa: CASSGDRGLSNQPQHF

d_gene: -
j_gene: TRBJ1-4
v_gene: TRBV7-9
abundance: -
CDR3nt: TGTGCCAGCAGCTTATTCCCTGCGGGGGGAGGGGAAAAACTGTTTTTT
CDR3aa: CASSLFPAGGGEKLFF

d_gene: TRBD2
j_gene: TRBJ2-7
v_gene: TRBV6-2/TRBV6-3
abundance: many
CDR3nt: TGTGCCAGCAGGGAAGGACTAGCGAGCTACGAGCAGTACTTC
CDR3aa: CASREGLASYEQYF

d_gene: -
j_gene: TRBJ2-1
v_gene: TRBV5-1
abundance: few
CDR3nt: TGCGCCAGCACCACTTCGGGGAATGAGCAGTTCTTC
CDR3aa: CASTTSGNEQFF

d_gene: TRBD1
j_gene: TRBJ1-1
v_gene: TRBV20-1
abundance: many
CDR3nt: TGCAGTGCTAGAAGGGGGACAGGGTCGGGCACTGAAGCTTTCTTT
CDR3aa: CSARRGTGSGTEAFF

d_gene: TRBD1
j_gene: TRBJ2-7
v_gene: TRBV7-9
abundance: few
CDR3nt: TGTGCCAGCAGCTTAGCTCGACAGGGGTACGAGCAGTACTTC
CDR3aa: CASSLARQGYEQYF

d_gene: TRBD2
j_gene: TRBJ2-2
v_gene: TRBV5-4
abundance: -
CDR3nt: TGTGCCAGCAGACAAGTGGCTAGCGGTGACACCGGGGAGCTGTTTTTT
CDR3aa: CASRQVASGDTGELFF

d_gene: -
j_gene: TRBJ2-7
v_gene: TRBV18
abundance: many
CDR3nt: TGTGCCAGCTCAGCAGGGGTAAACTACGAGCAGTACTTC
CDR3aa: CASSAGVNYEQYF

d_gene: -
j_gene: TRBJ1-1
v_gene: TRBV12-3/TRBV12-4
abundance: many
CDR3nt: TGTGCCAGCAGTTTTCAGGCAGACAGTGAAGCTTTCTTT
CDR3aa: CASSFQADSEAFF

d_gene: -
j_gene: TRBJ2-1
v_gene: TRBV7-3
abundance: many
CDR3nt: TGTGCCAGCAGCCCGGGACTCGATGAGCAGTTCTTC
CDR3aa: CASSPGLDEQFF

d_gene: TRBD2
j_gene: TRBJ2-2
v_gene: TRBV5-1
abundance: -
CDR3nt: TGCGCCAGCAGCCTGGGGACTAGCGGGAGCGAGACCGGGGAGCTGTTTTTT
CDR3aa: CASSLGTSGSETGELFF

d_gene: TRBD1
j_gene: TRBJ1-4
v_gene: TRBV28
abundance: many
CDR3nt: TGTGCCAGCAGTACACGGACAGGGCTCGAAAAACTGTTTTTT
CDR3aa: CASSTRTGLEKLFF

d_gene: -
j_gene: TRBJ1-5
v_gene: TRBV19
abundance: -
CDR3nt: TGTGCCAGTAGTCCTACATCGAATGCCCAGCATTTT
CDR3aa: CASSPTSNAQHF

d_gene: TRBD2
j_gene: TRBJ2-2
v_gene: TRBV28
abundance: -
CDR3nt: TGTGCCAGCGCGGGACTAGGGAACACCGGGGAGCTGTTTTTT
CDR3aa: CASAGLGNTGELFF

d_gene: -
j_gene: TRBJ2-7
v_gene: TRBV6-1
abundance: many
CDR3nt: TGTGCCAGCAGTGTTGGGTCCCAAATGGGCTTCTACGAGCAGTACTTC
CDR3aa: CASSVGSQMGFYEQYF

d_gene: -
j_gene: TRBJ2-1
v_gene: TRBV5-1
abundance: few
CDR3nt: TGCGCCAGCGTTCGAAGCGGCTACAGCTCCTACAATGAGCAGTTCTTC
CDR3aa: CASVRSGYSSYNEQFF

d_gene: -
j_gene: TRBJ2-6
v_gene: TRBV12-3/TRBV12-4
abundance: few
CDR3nt: TGTGCCAGCAGTTTCAGACATGGCGGGGCCAACGTCCTGACTTTC
CDR3aa: CASSFRHGGANVLTF

d_gene: -
j_gene: TRBJ1-1
v_gene: TRBV27
abundance: few
CDR3nt: TGTGCCAGCCGGTCGAGTTTGTCCTTGAACACTGAAGCTTTCTTT
CDR3aa: CASRSSLSLNTEAFF

d_gene: -
j_gene: TRBJ2-1
v_gene: TRBV27
abundance: few
CDR3nt: TGTGCCAGCAGTTGGTCTTTAGGGGGCAATGAGCAGTTCTTC
CDR3aa: CASSWSLGGNEQFF

d_gene: -
j_gene: TRBJ1-2
v_gene: TRBV29-1
abundance: few
CDR3nt: TGCAGCGTGACCCCCCAGGGAGGTTATGGCTACACCTTC
CDR3aa: CSVTPQGGYGYTF

d_gene: -
j_gene: TRBJ2-5
v_gene: TRBV19
abundance: -
CDR3nt: TGTGCCAGTAGTATGGGGGACGGAGGGGAGACCCAGTACTTC
CDR3aa: CASSMGDGGETQYF

d_gene: -
j_gene: TRBJ1-3
v_gene: TRBV7-8
abundance: many
CDR3nt: TGTGCCAGCAGCTTTCAAAATGGAAACACCATATATTTT
CDR3aa: CASSFQNGNTIYF

d_gene: -
j_gene: TRBJ1-2
v_gene: TRBV18
abundance: few
CDR3nt: TGTGCCAGCTCACCACCCGCCAGGTCTTCATCTGGCTACACCTTC
CDR3aa: CASSPPARSSSGYTF

d_gene: TRBD1
j_gene: TRBJ2-7
v_gene: TRBV4-1
abundance: -
CDR3nt: TGCGCCAGCAGCCAATGGGACAGGGGTGATGAGCAGTACTTC
CDR3aa: CASSQWDRGDEQYF

d_gene: TRBD2
j_gene: TRBJ2-7
v_gene: TRBV7-2
abundance: -
CDR3nt: TGTGCCAGCAGCTTAAGGGGCGGGGGGAGCTCCTACGAGCAGTACTTC
CDR3aa: CASSLRGGGSSYEQYF

d_gene: -
j_gene: TRBJ2-3
v_gene: TRBV9
abundance: few
CDR3nt: TGTGCCAGCAGCGTAGCTAAAGACAGACCGTTAGCATTTAGCACAGATACGCAGTATTTT
CDR3aa: CASSVAKDRPLAFSTDTQYF

d_gene: TRBD2
j_gene: TRBJ2-5
v_gene: TRBV5-1
abundance: -
CDR3nt: TGCGCCAGCAGCTTGGGGACTAGTCTTATCATGGAGACCCAGTACTTC
CDR3aa: CASSLGTSLIMETQYF

d_gene: TRBD2
j_gene: TRBJ2-3
v_gene: TRBV9
abundance: few
CDR3nt: TGTGCCAGCAGCGCCCCGGGGGGGCCAGGAGATACGCAGTATTTT
CDR3aa: CASSAPGGPGDTQYF

d_gene: -
j_gene: TRBJ1-6
v_gene: TRBV19
abundance: -
CDR3nt: TGTGCCAGTAGTAGCTCTACAGAAGGAGGAAATTCACCCCTCCACTTT
CDR3aa: CASSSSTEGGNSPLHF

d_gene: TRBD2
j_gene: TRBJ2-1
v_gene: TRBV29-1
abundance: many
CDR3nt: TGCAGCGTCAGACCGGGACTAGCGGTTTACAATGAGCAGTTCTTC
CDR3aa: CSVRPGLAVYNEQFF